This passage covers 30 T cell receptor beta chains from one sample sequenced in a study of blood T cell repertoires in COVID-19. Sequencing was performed with immunoSEQ multiplex PCR; in TCRdb, only in-frame clones are kept and a portion is missing. Among 65,000 to 85,000 clones, over 70% were seen once, and the ten largest hold 5.3%. The sequenced material came from peripheral blood. All receptors come from a man between 45 and 60 years old with active COVID-19.

The chain carries TRBV18 and TRBJ2-1, with TRBD2 matching 12 bases. CDR3 length equals 15 residues. Per germline, CDR1 KGHSH and CDR2 LQKENI. J gave up 10 bases and V 1 base, and 5 bases lay outside the gene matches. The CDR3 here is CASSPRTSGVDEQFF. In DNA form, the CDR3 reads TGTGCCAGCTCACCACGGACTAGCGGGGTGGACGAGCAGTTCTTC.

The V call is TRBV27, the J call TRBJ2-7; tentative D call: TRBD2 (7 bases). V dropped 6 bases and J dropped 1 base, with 22 bases sitting between them. The germline CDR1 and CDR2 sequences are MNHEY and SMNVEV (reference sequence). The CDR3 runs to 17 residues. Written as DNA, the CDR3 is TGTGCCAGCAGCCTACCCCCTGACAGGCGGGGGTCCTACGAGCAGTACTTC. Translation gives CASSLPPDRRGSYEQYF.

The V and J genes are TRBV28 and TRBJ1-1; maybe TRBD1 (6 bases). Between the trimmed V and J ends, which lost 7 bases and 11 bases, there was a span of 14 bases. CDR1 is MDHEN and CDR2 is SYDVKM in the germline V gene. The CDR3 totals 11 residues. The DNA of the CDR3 is TGTGCCAGCATTACCCAGGGGAATGCTTTCTTT. This encodes CASITQGNAFF.

V gene TRBV12-3 or TRBV12-4 combines with J gene TRBJ2-7; D not certain. V dropped 3 bases and J dropped 5 bases, with 8 bases sitting between them. The CDR3 has 12 amino acids. CDR3 residues: CASSFRRHEQYF. CDR3 nucleotide sequence: TGTGCCAGCAGTTTCCGCAGGCACGAGCAGTACTTC.

The rearrangement links TRBV27 to TRBJ1-5; the D gene is possibly TRBD1 (5 bases). The CDR3 length is 15 residues. Germline CDR1 is MNHEY and CDR2 is SMNVEV (reference sequence). Deletions cut 6 bases from V and 7 bases from J, with 19 bases between. The CDR3 sequence is CASSRGRGMGQPQHF. The CDR3 DNA reads TGTGCCAGCAGCCGAGGGCGGGGGATGGGGCAGCCCCAGCATTTT.

In its sample, this clone was seen once. At one boundary the junction diverges from the germline segment, which might be a read error. V usage is TRBV6-2 or TRBV6-3 and J usage is TRBJ2-4; TRBD1 aligns across 9 bases. Germline V CDR1 and CDR2: MNHEY, SVGEGT. There are 18 residues in the CDR3. CDR3 bases: TGTGCCAACAGTGCCGGACAGGGGTTTATCCTAGCCAAAAACATTCAGTACTTC. This gives the protein CANSAGQGFILAKNIQYF.

The CDR3 reads CASSGGGSGSIYNEQFF. For the CDR3, the DNA is TGTGCCAGCAGTGGGGGCGGTAGCGGGAGTATCTACAATGAGCAGTTCTTC. The V call is TRBV6-2 or TRBV6-3, the J call TRBJ2-1, with TRBD2 identical over 9 bases. J lost 3 bases, V lost 5 bases, and 11 bases had no gene match. CDR3 length: 17 amino acids. In germline, CDR1 is MNHEY, CDR2 SVGEGT.

The gene calls are TRBV6-8 and TRBJ2-6, with D hard to call. V shed 6 bases and J shed 1 base, with 10 bases lying between them. CDR3 length: 15 residues. Germline V gives CDR1 MNHGY, CDR2 SAAAGT. Here the CDR3 DNA reads TGTGCCAGCAGCCCCCCAGGATCTGGGGCCAACGTCCTGACTTTC. This gives the protein CASSPPGSGANVLTF.

The rearrangement uses TRBV27 and TRBJ2-4, with unresolved D. The CDR3 sequence is 15 residues long. CDR1 and CDR2 from the germline V gene are MNHEY and SMNVEV (reference sequence). V was trimmed by 0 bases and J by 3 bases, leaving 9 bases between them. Written as DNA, the CDR3 is TGTGCCAGCAGTTTATCGTCTGTATTCAAAAACATTCAGTACTTC. Its translation is CASSLSSVFKNIQYF.

This rearrangement joins TRBV5-4 to TRBJ2-5; TRBD2 aligns across 7 bases. Germline V lookup: CDR1 SGHNT, CDR2 YYREEE (reference sequence). CDR3 length: 15 residues. After removal of 6 bases from V and 4 bases from J, the junction contained 12 bases not matched to a gene. The CDR3 DNA reads TGTGCCAGCAAGTTATGGGACTACACAAGAGAGACCCAGTACTTC. Residues: CASKLWDYTRETQYF. Using reference TRBV5-4 and TRBJ2-5 for the parts outside the CDR3, the full variable domain is ETGVTQSPTHLIKTRGQQVTLRCSSQSGHNTVSWYQQALGQGPQFIFQYYREEENGRGNFPPRFSGLQFPNYSSELNVNALELDDSALYLCASKLWDYTRETQYFGPGTRLLVL.

The J gene is TRBJ2-1, the V gene TRBV7-9, with TRBD2 matching over 7 bases. With V trimmed by 5 bases and J by 4 bases, 8 bases remained unmatched. Germline CDR1 SEHNR, CDR2 FQNEAQ (reference sequence). The CDR3 runs 15 residues. The CDR3 region has the DNA TGTGCCAGCAGCCCCCGGGGGGTCGCGTACAATGAGCAGTTCTTC. Translated, it gives CASSPRGVAYNEQFF.

This chain connects TRBV15 to TRBJ2-1; TRBD1 matches 9 bases. With V trimmed by 6 bases and J by 9 bases, 12 bases remained unmatched. This CDR3 is 15 amino acids long. CDR1 and CDR2 (germline): LNHNV, YYDKDF (reference sequence). CDR3 nucleotide sequence: TGTGCCACCAGTTCCGCTCGACAGGGGGGGAGTGAGCAGTTCTTC. Its translation: CATSSARQGGSEQFF.

This clone is categorized as medium-sized (0.01 to 0.1%). The chain has TRBV27 and TRBJ2-3, with D maybe TRBD1 (5 bases). V shed 1 base and J shed 0 bases, with 11 bases lying between them. The CDR3 is 16 residues long. Germline lookup yields CDR1 MNHEY and CDR2 SMNVEV (reference sequence). The CDR3 is CASSLWGLDSTDTQYF. In DNA, the CDR3 is TGTGCCAGCAGTTTATGGGGCCTCGATAGCACAGATACGCAGTATTTT.

This clone came up a few times. A read error may produce the germline difference seen at one junction end. The J gene is TRBJ2-7, the V gene TRBV5-1, with 8 bases lining up with TRBD1. The CDR3 runs to 14 residues. Germline V gives CDR1 SGHRS, CDR2 YFSETQ. Written as DNA, the CDR3 is TGCGCCAGCAGCTTCGGAGGGACAGGTAGCCTCTCCCCCTTC. This encodes CASSFGGTGSLSPF.

This chain joins TRBV19 and TRBJ2-1; TRBD1 agrees at 11 bases. CDR1 and CDR2 (germline): LNHDA, SQIVND (reference sequence). CDR3 length equals 17 residues. The ends lost 5 bases at V and 2 bases at J; junction bases unmatched: 8. The CDR3 spells CASSALPGQGAYNEQFF. The DNA of the CDR3 is TGTGCCAGTAGTGCTCTTCCGGGACAGGGGGCCTACAATGAGCAGTTCTTC. The entire variable domain, with the rest obtained from reference TRBV19 and TRBJ2-1, is as follows: DGGITQSPKYLFRKEGQNVTLSCEQNLNHDAMYWYRQDPGQGLRLIYYSQIVNDFQKGDIAEGYSVSREKKESFPLTVTSAQKNPTAFYLCASSALPGQGAYNEQFFGPGTRLTVL.

This rearrangement joins TRBV28 to TRBJ2-7; 10 nucleotides line up with TRBD1. V lost 3 bases to trimming and J lost 4 bases; unmatched junction nucleotides: 6. The germline gives CDR1 MDHEN, CDR2 SYDVKM. CDR3 length: 15 amino acids. The CDR3 DNA follows: TGTGCCAGCAGTTTTACTGGGACAGGGGATTACGAGCAGTACTTC. As protein: CASSFTGTGDYEQYF.

Details on this clone: The junction departs from germline at one end; a sequencing error may be responsible. This chain connects TRBV11-3 to TRBJ2-1, with 15 bases lining up with TRBD2. Germline CDR1 SGHNT, CDR2 YENEEA. The CDR3 runs 17 residues. The DNA for the CDR3 is TGTGCCAGCAGTTTAGATTGGGGACTAGCGGGAGGTGCTGAGCAGTTCTTC. Protein: CASSLDWGLAGGAEQFF.

This clone was recorded only once. This chain joins TRBV11-2 and TRBJ1-1, with TRBD1 matching over 8 bases. Germline assignment: CDR1 SGHAT and CDR2 FQNNGV. J was trimmed by 4 bases and V by 6 bases; bases with no gene match: 10. The CDR3 covers 15 residues. The CDR3 DNA sequence: TGTGCCAGCAGTTTAACAGGGGGGGTGGCCACTGAAGCTTTCTTT. Its translation is CASSLTGGVATEAFF.

The CDR3 DNA reads TGTGCCAGCAGTTACTCCCCGACTAGCGGGGGCTTGAGCTCCTACGAGCAGTACTTC. The encoded protein is CASSYSPTSGGLSSYEQYF. The rearrangement uses TRBV6-2 or TRBV6-3 and TRBJ2-7; 12 bases line up with TRBD2. The germline gives CDR1 MNHEY, CDR2 SVGEGT. V lost 0 bases to trimming and J lost 0 bases; unmatched junction nucleotides: 9. The CDR3 covers 19 residues.

This chain uses TRBV12-3 or TRBV12-4 with TRBJ2-1, with D perhaps matching TRBD2 (7 bases). The CDR3 spans 12 residues. V gave up 5 bases and J gave up 10 bases, with 12 bases separating them. CDR3 in DNA: TGTGCCAGCAGTCCTAGGGGGGGGGAGCAGTTCTTC. Amino acids: CASSPRGGEQFF.

V is TRBV7-6 and J is TRBJ2-2, with D perhaps matching TRBD1 (6 bases). CDR1 is SGHVS, CDR2 FNYEAQ, per germline. The V end lost 0 bases, the J end lost 1 base, and 6 bases lay between the germline ends. The CDR3 contains 15 residues. As DNA, the CDR3 is TGTGCCAGCAGCTTAGCGACAGGGAACACCGGGGAGCTGTTTTTT. Encoded protein: CASSLATGNTGELFF.

V is TRBV6-5 and J is TRBJ1-1, with D possibly matching TRBD1 (6 bases). The CDR3 length is 13 residues. Germline CDR1 and CDR2: MNHEY and SVGAGI. V lost 8 bases and J 3 bases, leaving 13 bases between the germline ends. The CDR3 DNA reads as TGTGCCAGCGGCCCAGGGGCGGACACTGAAGCTTTCTTT. Protein sequence: CASGPGADTEAFF.

The chain joins TRBV3-1 (or the pseudogene TRBV3-2) to TRBJ2-3; 13 bases are a match to TRBD2. CDR3 size: 18 residues. V shed 1 base, J shed 4 bases, and the junction held 8 bases outside the gene matches. Germline V gene data show CDR1 as LGHDT and CDR2 as YNNKEL (reference sequence). The CDR3 DNA reads TGTGCCAGCAGCCAAGCACTAGCGGGGGGGCCGGTTGCAGATACGCAGTATTTT. This encodes CASSQALAGGPVADTQYF.

The chain carries TRBV7-8 and TRBJ2-7; no definite D call. The CDR3 spans 15 residues. Germline assignment: CDR1 SGHVS and CDR2 FQNEAQ. V was clipped by 5 bases and J by 2 bases, with 16 bases between them. The CDR3 nucleotides are TGTGCCAGCAGCATATACCCAGGCCTTCCCTACGAGCAGTACTTC. It encodes CASSIYPGLPYEQYF. The full variable domain, completed using reference TRBV7-8 and TRBJ2-7, is GAGVSQSPRYKVAKRGQDVALRCDPISGHVSLFWYQQALGQGPEFLTYFQNEAQLDKSGLPSDRFFAERPEGSVSTLKIQRTQQEDSAVYLCASSIYPGLPYEQYFGPGTRLTVT.

The J gene is TRBJ2-3, the V gene TRBV20-1; TRBD1 matches at 7 bases. The V gene end was trimmed by 6 bases and the J gene end by 2 bases; junction bases not matched to a gene: 14. Germline CDR1 DFQATT, CDR2 SNEGSKA (reference sequence). The CDR3 consists of 16 residues. The CDR3 protein is CSASLQGSHFTDTQYF. The CDR3 DNA is TGCAGTGCAAGTTTACAGGGGTCCCACTTCACAGATACGCAGTATTTT.

The chain joins TRBV21-1 to TRBJ1-2; TRBD1, the table's D call, lacks a check against the DNA. TRBV21-1 is a pseudogene locus. CDR3 size: 18 residues. CDR3 sequence (DNA): TGTGCCAGCAGCCCCGAACCGGTGACAGGGGAGTTTTACTATGGCTACACCTTC. This codes for CASSPEPVTGEFYYGYTF.

The V gene is TRBV7-9, the J gene TRBJ1-3; D uncertain. Germline V gives CDR1 SEHNR, CDR2 FQNEAQ (reference sequence). Between the trimmed V and J ends, which lost 1 base and 1 base, there was a span of 11 bases. This CDR3 contains 16 residues. The CDR3 region has the DNA TGTGCCAGCAGCTTAGACGCCAGACATTCTGGAAACACCATATATTTT. It encodes CASSLDARHSGNTIYF.

The J gene is TRBJ2-7, the V gene TRBV1; the table calls TRBD2, which could not be checked here. TRBV1 is classified as a pseudogene. The CDR3 sequence is 17 residues long. The CDR3 nucleotides read TGCACCAGCAGCCAATACGAACCTCTAGGGAGCTCCTACGAGCAGTACTTC. This codes for CTSSQYEPLGSSYEQYF.

The gene calls are TRBV9 and TRBJ2-3; a weak D match, TRBD1 (6 bases). V was shortened by 1 base and J by 2 bases, with 14 bases between the two germline ends. The CDR3 runs 16 residues. CDR1 is SGDLS and CDR2 is YYNGEE in the germline V gene. This chain's CDR3 is CASSVTGQGNTDTQYF. The DNA of the CDR3 is TGTGCCAGCAGCGTAACCGGGCAGGGGAACACAGATACGCAGTATTTT. The variable domain in full, completed from reference TRBV9 and TRBJ2-3, reads DSGVTQTPKHLITATGQRVTLRCSPRSGDLSVYWYQQSLDQGLQFLIQYYNGEERAKGNILERFSAQQFPDLHSELNLSSLELGDSALYFCASSVTGQGNTDTQYFGPGTRLTVL.

The rearrangement links TRBV7-2 to TRBJ1-2; D ambiguous. The CDR3 extends over 15 amino acids. Trimming removed 1 base from V and 8 bases from J, with 17 bases in between. CDR1 and CDR2 (germline): SGHTA, FQGNSA. CDR3 sequence: CASSLEPGLPSGYTF. CDR3 coding DNA: TGTGCCAGCAGCTTAGAACCAGGCTTACCGAGCGGCTACACCTTC.